This TCR beta chain was profiled in a study of T cell repertoires in ileal Crohn's disease. Whole-study results and caveats: Compared with CD4 T cells, sorted CD8 cells carried more expanded clones. Every patient over 26.8% clonality showed endoscopic recurrence.

Data came from immunoSEQ multiplex PCR; TCRdb stores just in-frame clones and leaves some out. Among some 30,000 clones listed, roughly 75% were seen once. Germline CDR1 reads SGHAT; CDR2 reads FQNNGV. This CDR3 has 17 amino acids. The V segment lost 3 bases and the J segment 3 bases; nucleotides outside the gene matches: 9. Regarding this clone: What it recognizes is unknown.

This sequence joins TRBV11-2 and TRBJ2-3, with TRBD2 matching 10 bases. This TCR was sampled from an adult with Crohn's disease. Input material: ileal tissue. The chain's CDR3 is CASSLDSGGAQTDTQYF. The CDR3 DNA follows: TGTGCCAGCAGCTTGGACAGCGGGGGGGCCCAAACAGATACGCAGTATTTT. The variable domain in full, with the rest retrieved from reference TRBV11-2 and TRBJ2-3, is EAGVAQSPRYKIIEKRQSVAFWCNPISGHATLYWYQQILGQGPKLLIQFQNNGVVDDSQLPKDRFSAERLKGVDSTLKIQPAKLEDSAVYLCASSLDSGGAQTDTQYFGPGTRLTVL.